Shown below are 9 T cell receptor beta chains from a single sample sequenced in a study of cytotoxic CD8 clonotypes in ibrutinib-treated CLL. Clones were read by immunoSEQ multiplex PCR, and TCRdb kept only the in-frame ones, dropping some. The sample yields over 65,000 clones, approximately 70% seen once. The sample was PBMCs, taken after 12 months of ibrutinib treatment. The source is a human donor with chronic lymphocytic leukemia.

This clone was seen a few times. In nucleotides, the CDR3 is TGTGCCAGCAGCCCTCTAGCGGGGGGGACCTACGAGCAGTACTTC. Protein: CASSPLAGGTYEQYF. The V call is TRBV7-9, the J call TRBJ2-7, with 12 bases identical to TRBD2. Trimming took 5 bases from V and 2 from J; bases not matched to a gene: 4. The CDR3 has 15 amino acids. The germline gives CDR1 SEHNR, CDR2 FQNEAQ (reference sequence).

This clone was picked up many times. The chain has TRBV7-2 and TRBJ2-3, with D perhaps TRBD2 (6 bases). The CDR3 extends over 13 amino acids. Germline assignment: CDR1 SGHTA and CDR2 FQGNSA. Trimming left V 5 bases short and J 6 bases short, with 12 bases between. CDR3 DNA sequence: TGTGCCAGCAGCGAGACTAGTTACGATACGCAGTATTTT. It codes for CASSETSYDTQYF.

The CDR3 DNA reads TGTGCCAGCAGCCCTGGACAGGGGTCAGCTACGCAGTATTTT. Protein sequence: CASSPGQGSATQYF. The chain employs TRBV7-2 and TRBJ2-3; 9 positions agree with TRBD1. Unmatched junction bases numbered 8, after V lost 5 bases and J lost 8 bases. Germline V lookup: CDR1 SGHTA, CDR2 FQGNSA. This CDR3 contains 14 residues.

The table lists this clone with a few counts. The rearrangement uses TRBV5-4 and TRBJ2-1; D remains ambiguous. Per germline, CDR1 SGHNT and CDR2 YYREEE (reference sequence). V lost 0 bases and J 1 base, leaving 5 bases between the germline ends. The CDR3 has 14 residues. The CDR3 DNA follows: TGTGCCAGCAGCTTGGCCCGATCCTACAATGAGCAGTTCTTC. Its protein product is CASSLARSYNEQFF.

The V and J genes are TRBV7-2 and TRBJ2-1; D is perhaps TRBD1 (5 bases). Between the trimmed V and J ends, which lost 2 bases and 4 bases, there was a span of 6 bases. The CDR3 length is 13 residues. The V gene's germline CDR1 is SGHTA and CDR2 FQGNSA. The CDR3 DNA is TGTGCCAGCAGCTTACAGGGATACAATGAGCAGTTCTTC. Protein: CASSLQGYNEQFF.

V is TRBV28 and J is TRBJ2-7; TRBD1 agrees at 7 bases. The CDR3 has 15 amino acids. V lost 6 bases to trimming and J lost 1 base; unmatched junction nucleotides: 9. The germline gives CDR1 MDHEN, CDR2 SYDVKM. The CDR3 DNA reads as TGTGCCAGCAGCCAACCGGGACAGCTATCCTACGAGCAGTACTTC. Its translation is CASSQPGQLSYEQYF.

The rearrangement links TRBV4-3 to TRBJ1-3; TRBD1 agrees at 8 bases. CDR1 is LGHNA and CDR2 is YSLEER in the germline V gene. CDR3 length equals 17 residues. The V segment lost 0 bases and the J segment 2 bases; nucleotides outside the gene matches: 6. CDR3 DNA: TGCGCCAGCAGCCAAGACTACCAGGGGGCGCCTGGAAACACCATATATTTT. Protein sequence: CASSQDYQGAPGNTIYF.

The rearrangement uses TRBV25-1 and TRBJ1-1; 7 positions agree with TRBD1. The ends lost 8 bases at V and 5 bases at J; junction bases unmatched: 14. The germline CDR1 and CDR2 sequences are MGHDK and SYGVNS. The CDR3 runs 15 residues. As DNA, the CDR3 is TGTGCCAGCGAAGAGACCCGGACAGGTCGGACTGAAGCTTTCTTT. It specifies CASEETRTGRTEAFF.

This chain connects TRBV5-1 to TRBJ2-2; D assignment may be TRBD1 or TRBD2 (5 bases each). Germline values: CDR1 SGHRS, CDR2 YFSETQ. There are 14 residues in the CDR3. V was pared by 0 bases and J by 5 bases, with 8 bases between. CDR3 protein: CASSLVEGTGELFF. The CDR3 bases are TGCGCCAGCAGCTTGGTTGAGGGGACCGGGGAGCTGTTTTTT. Together with reference TRBV5-1 and TRBJ2-2, the CDR3 gives the full variable domain: KAGVTQTPRYLIKTRGQQVTLSCSPISGHRSVSWYQQTPGQGLQFLFEYFSETQRNKGNFPGRFSGRQFSNSRSEMNVSTLELGDSALYLCASSLVEGTGELFFGEGSRLTVL.